The entry below gives a single T cell receptor beta chain sequence along with its context. Its antigen is still unknown. Here immunoSEQ multiplex PCR was the method, and the copy in TCRdb shows in-frame clones only, minus some. The sample includes roughly 140,000 clones, about nine tenths of them seen just once. These data belong to a study of T cell responses to AZD1222 COVID-19 vaccine. Study-level information: The study pooled second doses at about 4 or about 12 weeks. Study results and caveats: Targets within unmutated variant regions were reportedly found for nearly half of spike-specific TCRs. Increased Spike-specific TCR breadth and depth were observed after two AZD1222 doses.

Trimming removed 4 bases from V and 7 bases from J, with 13 bases in between. Germline values: CDR1 MNHEY, CDR2 SMNVEV (reference sequence). The CDR3 runs 13 residues. The sequence came from an adult in good health. The chain carries TRBV27 and TRBJ2-5; D is possibly TRBD1 (6 bases). The input for sequencing was peripheral blood, taken on day 0 of AZD1222 vaccination. CDR3 in amino acids: CASSSHPQGTQYF. The DNA of the CDR3 is TGTGCCAGCAGTTCACACCCACAGGGGACCCAGTACTTC.